The table lists the clone carrying this T cell receptor (beta chain) with a few counts. The entry originates in a study of blood T cell repertoires in COVID-19. Across the study: The samples span acute and convalescent COVID-19 from the United States, Italy and Spain.

Per the original methods: Nucleated cell number was recorded as an estimate derived from reference gene primer amplification. The protocol was immunoSEQ multiplex PCR, while the TCRdb copy is restricted to in-frame clones and leaves out a portion. Clone size and the V and J calls come from that table; the DNA yielded D and trimming. The table includes roughly 280,000 clones, roughly 90% detected once. The germline CDR1 and CDR2 sequences are SGHDT and YYEEEE. V shed 7 bases and J shed 5 bases, with 16 bases lying between them. The CDR3 has 14 residues. The chain carries TRBV5-6 and TRBJ1-5, with D perhaps matching TRBD1 (5 bases). The clonotype comes from a man aged 50-60 years with acute or convalescent COVID-19. The sample consisted of peripheral blood. CDR3: CASRRGGEHQPQHF. The DNA for the CDR3 is TGTGCCAGCCGACGGGGGGGTGAACATCAGCCCCAGCATTTT.